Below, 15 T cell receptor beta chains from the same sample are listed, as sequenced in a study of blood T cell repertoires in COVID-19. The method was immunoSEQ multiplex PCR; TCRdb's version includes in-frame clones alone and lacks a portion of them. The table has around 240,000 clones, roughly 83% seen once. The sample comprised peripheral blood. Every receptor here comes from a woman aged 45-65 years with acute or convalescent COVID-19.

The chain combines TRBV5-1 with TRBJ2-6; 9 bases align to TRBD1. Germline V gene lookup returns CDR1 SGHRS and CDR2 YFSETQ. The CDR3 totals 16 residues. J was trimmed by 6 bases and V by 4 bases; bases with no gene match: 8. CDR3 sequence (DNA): TGCGCCAGCAGCGAAACCGGGACAGGGAAGGCCAACGTCCTGACTTTC. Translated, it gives CASSETGTGKANVLTF.

The CDR3 protein is CASSQAYGYEQYF. CDR3 sequence (DNA): TGTGCCAGCAGCCAAGCGTACGGGTACGAGCAGTACTTC. This sequence joins TRBV3-1 (or the pseudogene TRBV3-2) and TRBJ2-7; D ambiguous. Trimming stripped 1 base from V and 4 bases from J, with 8 bases between. This CDR3 spans 13 amino acids. The germline gives CDR1 LGHDT, CDR2 YNNKEL (reference sequence).

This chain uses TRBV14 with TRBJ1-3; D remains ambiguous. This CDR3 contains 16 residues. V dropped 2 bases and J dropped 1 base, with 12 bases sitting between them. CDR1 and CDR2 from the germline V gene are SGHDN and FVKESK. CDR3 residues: CASSQNPWLSGNTIYF. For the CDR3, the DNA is TGTGCCAGCAGCCAAAACCCGTGGCTTTCTGGAAACACCATATATTTT.

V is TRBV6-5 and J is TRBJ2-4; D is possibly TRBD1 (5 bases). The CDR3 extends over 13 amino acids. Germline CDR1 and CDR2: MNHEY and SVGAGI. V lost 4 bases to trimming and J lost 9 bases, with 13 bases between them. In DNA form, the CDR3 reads TGTGCCAGCAGTTCCCGGACATTTGGCATTCAGTACTTC. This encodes CASSSRTFGIQYF.

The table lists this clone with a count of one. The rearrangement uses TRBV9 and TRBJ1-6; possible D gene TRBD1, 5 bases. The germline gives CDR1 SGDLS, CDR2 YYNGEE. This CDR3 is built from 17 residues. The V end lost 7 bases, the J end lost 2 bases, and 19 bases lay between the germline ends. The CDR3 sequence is CASCPGGGPTYNSPLHF. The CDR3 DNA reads TGTGCCAGCTGCCCTGGGGGGGGTCCAACCTATAATTCACCCCTCCACTTT.

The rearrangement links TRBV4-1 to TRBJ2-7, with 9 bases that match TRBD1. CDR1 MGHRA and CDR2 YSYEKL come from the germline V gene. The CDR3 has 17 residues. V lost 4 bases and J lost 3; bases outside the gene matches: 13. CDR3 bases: TGCGCCAGCAGCCCGGGACAGGGAAAGACCGGCTACTACGAGCAGTACTTC. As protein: CASSPGQGKTGYYEQYF.

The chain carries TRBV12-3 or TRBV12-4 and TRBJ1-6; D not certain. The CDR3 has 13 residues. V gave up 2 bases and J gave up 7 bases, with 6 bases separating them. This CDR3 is CASSLRQNSPLHF. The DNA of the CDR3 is TGTGCCAGCAGTTTAAGACAAAATTCACCCCTCCACTTT.

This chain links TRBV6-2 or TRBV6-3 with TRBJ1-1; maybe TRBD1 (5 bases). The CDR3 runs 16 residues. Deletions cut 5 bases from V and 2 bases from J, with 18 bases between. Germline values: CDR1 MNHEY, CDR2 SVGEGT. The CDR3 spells CASSLGLRGGNTEAFF. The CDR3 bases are TGTGCCAGCAGTCTCGGCCTTCGGGGGGGTAACACTGAAGCTTTCTTT.

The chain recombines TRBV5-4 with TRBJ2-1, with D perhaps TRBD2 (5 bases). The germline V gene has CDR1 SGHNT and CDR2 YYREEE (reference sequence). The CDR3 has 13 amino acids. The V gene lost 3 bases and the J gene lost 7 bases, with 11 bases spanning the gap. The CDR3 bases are TGTGCCAGCAGCTGGGTTAGCGTAAATGAGCAGTTCTTC. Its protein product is CASSWVSVNEQFF.

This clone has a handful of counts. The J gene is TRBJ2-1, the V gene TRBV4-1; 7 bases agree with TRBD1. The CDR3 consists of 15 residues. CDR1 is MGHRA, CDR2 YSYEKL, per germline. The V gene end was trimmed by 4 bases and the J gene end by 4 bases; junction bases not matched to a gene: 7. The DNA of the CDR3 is TGCGCCAGCAGCCCCCGGGACAGCGAATACAATGAGCAGTTCTTC. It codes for CASSPRDSEYNEQFF.

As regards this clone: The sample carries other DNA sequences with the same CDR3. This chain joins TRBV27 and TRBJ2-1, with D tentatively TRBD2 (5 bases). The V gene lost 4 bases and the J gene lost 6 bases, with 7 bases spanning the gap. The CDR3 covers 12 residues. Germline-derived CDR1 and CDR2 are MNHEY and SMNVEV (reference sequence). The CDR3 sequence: CASSSRGNEQFF. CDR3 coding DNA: TGTGCCAGCAGTTCCCGGGGCAATGAGCAGTTCTTC.

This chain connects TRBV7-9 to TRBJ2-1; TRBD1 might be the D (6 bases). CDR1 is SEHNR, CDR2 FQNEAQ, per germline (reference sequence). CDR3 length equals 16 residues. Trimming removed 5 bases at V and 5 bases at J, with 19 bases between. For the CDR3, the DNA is TGTGCCAGCAGCCCAAGGACGACAGGACCTCACAATGAGCAGTTCTTC. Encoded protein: CASSPRTTGPHNEQFF.

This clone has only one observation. The CDR3: CASSKTRGSYNSPLHF. The DNA for the CDR3 is TGTGCCAGCAGCAAGACCCGGGGGTCCTATAATTCACCCCTCCACTTT. V gene TRBV5-5 combines with J gene TRBJ1-6, with D maybe TRBD1 (5 bases). V lost 4 bases and J lost 1, with 12 bases in between. The V gene's germline CDR1 is SGHKS and CDR2 YYEKEE (reference sequence). CDR3 size: 16 residues. Full variable domain (rest looked up from reference TRBV5-5 and TRBJ1-6): DAGVTQSPTHLIKTRGQQVTLRCSPISGHKSVSWYQQVLGQGPQFIFQYYEKEERGRGNFPDRFSARQFPNYSSELNVNALLLGDSALYLCASSKTRGSYNSPLHFGNGTRLTVT.

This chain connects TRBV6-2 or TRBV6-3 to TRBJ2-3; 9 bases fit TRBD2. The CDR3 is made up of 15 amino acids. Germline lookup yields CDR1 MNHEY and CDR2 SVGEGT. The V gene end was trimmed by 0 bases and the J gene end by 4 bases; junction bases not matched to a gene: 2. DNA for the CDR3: TGTGCCAGCAGTTACTCGGCGGGAGGGTCAGATACGCAGTATTTT. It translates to CASSYSAGGSDTQYF.

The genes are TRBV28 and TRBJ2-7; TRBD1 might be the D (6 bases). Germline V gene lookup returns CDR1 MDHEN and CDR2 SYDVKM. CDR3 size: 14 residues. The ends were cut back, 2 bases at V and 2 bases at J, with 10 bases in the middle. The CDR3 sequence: CASSLVQGAYEQYF. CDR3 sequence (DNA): TGTGCCAGCAGTTTAGTACAGGGAGCCTACGAGCAGTACTTC.